This record covers a single TCR beta chain. Its specificity is unknown. TCR sequencing used cDNA made by reverse transcription of extracted RNA. Here immunoSEQ multiplex PCR was the method, and the copy in TCRdb shows in-frame clones only, minus some. The repertoire has more than 95,000 clones, 50% to 75% of them found once; the top ten carry around 30%. The CDR3 extends over 13 amino acids. This entry belongs to a study of CD8+ T cells in alopecia areata. As for the study in general: It was 6 to 18 months of tofacitinib, and then there were 6 months off drug. Regarding the study as a whole: Higher clonality and more expanded CD8+ clones appeared in lesional than normal scalp.

Treatment in this sample: oral pan-JAK inhibitor, 5-10 mg twice daily. In alopecia areata patients, both lesional scalp punch biopsies and peripheral blood were collected. This material consisted of CD8+ T cells sorted from blood, taken at week 4, from a patient treated with tofacitinib. The V and J genes are TRBV21-1 and TRBJ1-2. TRBV21-1 is annotated as a pseudogene. This sequence originates from a human donor with alopecia areata. The CDR3 is CASSGRGDYGYTF. The CDR3, as DNA: TGTGCCAGCTCAGGGAGAGGGGACTATGGCTACACCTTC.